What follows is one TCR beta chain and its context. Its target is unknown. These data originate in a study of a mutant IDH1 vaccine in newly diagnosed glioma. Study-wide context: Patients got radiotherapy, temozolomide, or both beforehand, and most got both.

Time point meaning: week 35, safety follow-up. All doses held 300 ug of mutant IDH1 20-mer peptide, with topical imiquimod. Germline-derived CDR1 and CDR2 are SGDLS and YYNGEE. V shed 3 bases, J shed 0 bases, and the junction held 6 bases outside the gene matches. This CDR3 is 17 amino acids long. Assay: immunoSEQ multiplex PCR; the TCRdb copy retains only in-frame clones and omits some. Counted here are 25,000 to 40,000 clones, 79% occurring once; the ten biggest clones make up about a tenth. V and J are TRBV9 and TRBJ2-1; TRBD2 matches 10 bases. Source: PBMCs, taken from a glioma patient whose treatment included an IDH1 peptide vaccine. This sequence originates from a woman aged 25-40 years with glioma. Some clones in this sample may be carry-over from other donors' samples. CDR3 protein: CASSDRLAGSSYNEQFF. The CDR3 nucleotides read TGTGCCAGCAGCGACAGACTAGCGGGTAGCTCCTACAATGAGCAGTTCTTC.